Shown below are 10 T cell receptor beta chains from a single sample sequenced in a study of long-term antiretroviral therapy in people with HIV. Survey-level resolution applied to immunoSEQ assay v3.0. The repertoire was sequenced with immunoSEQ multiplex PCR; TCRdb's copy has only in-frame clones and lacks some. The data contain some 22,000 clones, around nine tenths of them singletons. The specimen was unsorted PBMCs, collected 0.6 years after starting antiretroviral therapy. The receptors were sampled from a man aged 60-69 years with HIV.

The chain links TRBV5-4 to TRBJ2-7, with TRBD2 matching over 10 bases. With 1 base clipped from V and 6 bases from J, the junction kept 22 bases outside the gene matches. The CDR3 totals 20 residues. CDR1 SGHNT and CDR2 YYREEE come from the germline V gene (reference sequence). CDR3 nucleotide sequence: TGTGCCAGCAGCTTGTGGGCAGGGGAATTACTAGCGGGAAGATCGGGCGAGCAGTACTTC. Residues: CASSLWAGELLAGRSGEQYF. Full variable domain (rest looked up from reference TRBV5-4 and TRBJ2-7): ETGVTQSPTHLIKTRGQQVTLRCSSQSGHNTVSWYQQALGQGPQFIFQYYREEENGRGNFPPRFSGLQFPNYSSELNVNALELDDSALYLCASSLWAGELLAGRSGEQYFGPGTRLTVT.

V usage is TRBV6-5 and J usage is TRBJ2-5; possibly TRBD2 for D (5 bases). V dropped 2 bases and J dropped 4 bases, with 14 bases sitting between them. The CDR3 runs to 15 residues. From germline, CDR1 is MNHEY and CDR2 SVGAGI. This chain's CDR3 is CASSYGSYRGETQYF. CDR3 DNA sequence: TGTGCCAGCAGTTACGGGTCCTACCGGGGAGAGACCCAGTACTTC.

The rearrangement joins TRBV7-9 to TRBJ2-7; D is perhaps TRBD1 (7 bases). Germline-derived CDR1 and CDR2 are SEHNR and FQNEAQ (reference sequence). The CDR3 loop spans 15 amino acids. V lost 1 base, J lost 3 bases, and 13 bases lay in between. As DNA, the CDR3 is TGTGCCAGCAGCTTAGGGCCAGGGGGGAGCTACGAGCAGTACTTC. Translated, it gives CASSLGPGGSYEQYF.

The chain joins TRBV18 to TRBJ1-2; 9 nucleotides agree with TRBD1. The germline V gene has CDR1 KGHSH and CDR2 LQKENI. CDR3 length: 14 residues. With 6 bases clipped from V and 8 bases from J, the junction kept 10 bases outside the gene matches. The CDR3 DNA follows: TGTGCCAGCTCGCGAGGACAGGGGTCAGACGGCTACACCTTC. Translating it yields CASSRGQGSDGYTF.

CDR3 nucleotide sequence: TGTGCCAGCAGCTTAGTAGCGGGGGGAGCAGATACGCAGTATTTT. Amino acid sequence: CASSLVAGGADTQYF. This rearrangement joins TRBV7-2 to TRBJ2-3, with 10 bases aligning to TRBD2. The CDR3 extends over 15 amino acids. V shed 1 base and J 4 bases; nucleotides not matched to a gene: 2. Looked up from germline, CDR1 is SGHTA and CDR2 is FQGNSA. Full variable domain (remainder filled in from reference TRBV7-2 and TRBJ2-3): GAGVSQSPSNKVTEKGKDVELRCDPISGHTALYWYRQSLGQGLEFLIYFQGNSAPDKSGLPSDRFSAERTGGSVSTLTIQRTQQEDSAVYLCASSLVAGGADTQYFGPGTRLTVL.

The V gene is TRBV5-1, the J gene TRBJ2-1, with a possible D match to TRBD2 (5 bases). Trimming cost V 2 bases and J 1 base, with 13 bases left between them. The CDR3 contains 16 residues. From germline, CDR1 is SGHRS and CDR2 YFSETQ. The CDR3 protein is CASSLSGSASYNEQFF. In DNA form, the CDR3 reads TGCGCCAGCAGCTTATCGGGAAGCGCTTCCTACAATGAGCAGTTCTTC.

This chain's CDR3 is CASSPMDRGYGYTF. CDR3 DNA sequence: TGTGCCAGCTCACCAATGGACAGGGGCTATGGCTACACCTTC. This chain joins TRBV18 and TRBJ1-2; TRBD1 agrees at 9 bases. V shed 2 bases and J 4 bases; nucleotides not matched to a gene: 2. This CDR3 is 14 amino acids long. Germline-derived CDR1 and CDR2 are KGHSH and LQKENI.

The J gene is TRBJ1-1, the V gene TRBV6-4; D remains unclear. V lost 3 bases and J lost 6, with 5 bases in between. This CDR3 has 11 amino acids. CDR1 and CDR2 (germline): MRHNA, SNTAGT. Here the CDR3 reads CASSEPSEAFF. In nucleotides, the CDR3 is TGTGCCAGCAGTGAACCCTCTGAAGCTTTCTTT.

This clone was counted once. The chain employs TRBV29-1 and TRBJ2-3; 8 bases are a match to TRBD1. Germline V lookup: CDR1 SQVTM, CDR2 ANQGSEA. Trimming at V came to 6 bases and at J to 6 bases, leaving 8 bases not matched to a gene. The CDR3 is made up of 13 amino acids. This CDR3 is CSVTDRGGDTQYF. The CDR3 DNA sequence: TGCAGCGTGACTGACAGGGGTGGGGATACGCAGTATTTT.

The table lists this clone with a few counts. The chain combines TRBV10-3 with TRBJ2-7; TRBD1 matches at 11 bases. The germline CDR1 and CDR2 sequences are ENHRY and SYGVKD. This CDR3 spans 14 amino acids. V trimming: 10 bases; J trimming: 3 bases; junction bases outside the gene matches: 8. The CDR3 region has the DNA TGTGCCACCGACGGGACAGGGGGAGTCTACGAGCAGTACTTC. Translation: CATDGTGGVYEQYF.